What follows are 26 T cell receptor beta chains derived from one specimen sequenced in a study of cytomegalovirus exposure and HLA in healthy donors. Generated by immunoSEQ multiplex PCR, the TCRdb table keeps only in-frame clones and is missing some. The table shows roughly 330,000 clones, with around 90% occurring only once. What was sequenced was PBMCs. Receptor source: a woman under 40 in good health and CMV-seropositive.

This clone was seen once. CDR3 protein: CASSSLNGWNTGELFF. CDR3 nucleotides: TGTGCCAGCAGCTCGTTAAACGGGTGGAACACCGGGGAGCTGTTTTTT. The rearrangement uses TRBV7-6 and TRBJ2-2; D gene uncertain. Germline assignment: CDR1 SGHVS and CDR2 FNYEAQ. CDR3 length equals 16 residues. V dropped 4 bases and J dropped 1 base, with 13 bases sitting between them.

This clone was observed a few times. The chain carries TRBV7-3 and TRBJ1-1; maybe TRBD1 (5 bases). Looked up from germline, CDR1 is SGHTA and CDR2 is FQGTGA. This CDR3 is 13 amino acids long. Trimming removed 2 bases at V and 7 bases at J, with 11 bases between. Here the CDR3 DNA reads TGTGCCAGCAGCTTATCACAGGTCGGTGAAGCTTTCTTT. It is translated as CASSLSQVGEAFF.

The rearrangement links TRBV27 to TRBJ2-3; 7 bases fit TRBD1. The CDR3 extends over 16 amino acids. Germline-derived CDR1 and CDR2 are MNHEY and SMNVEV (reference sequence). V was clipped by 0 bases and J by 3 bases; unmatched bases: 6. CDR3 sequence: CASSLSRQGGTDTQYF. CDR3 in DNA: TGTGCCAGCAGTTTATCCCGACAGGGTGGGACAGATACGCAGTATTTT.

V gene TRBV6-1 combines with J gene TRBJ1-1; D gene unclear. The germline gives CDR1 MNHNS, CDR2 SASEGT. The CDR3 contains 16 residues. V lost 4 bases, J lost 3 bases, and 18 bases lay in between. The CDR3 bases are TGTGCCAGCAGTGGTAGGTTCAATTTCGGGCACACTGAAGCTTTCTTT. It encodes CASSGRFNFGHTEAFF.

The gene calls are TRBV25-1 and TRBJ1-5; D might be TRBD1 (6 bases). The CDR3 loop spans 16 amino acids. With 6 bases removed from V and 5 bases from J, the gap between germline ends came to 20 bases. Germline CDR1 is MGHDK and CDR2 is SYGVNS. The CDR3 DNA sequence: TGTGCCAGCAGCGGGGCGGGGGCCGGGCACGATCAGCCCCAGCATTTT. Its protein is CASSGAGAGHDQPQHF.

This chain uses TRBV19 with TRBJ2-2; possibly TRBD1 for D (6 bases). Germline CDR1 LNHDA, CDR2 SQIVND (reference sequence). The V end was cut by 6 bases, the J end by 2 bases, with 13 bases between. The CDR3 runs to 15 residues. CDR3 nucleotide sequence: TGTGCCAGTAGGCGGATGGACAGAAACACCGGGGAGCTGTTTTTT. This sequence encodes CASRRMDRNTGELFF.

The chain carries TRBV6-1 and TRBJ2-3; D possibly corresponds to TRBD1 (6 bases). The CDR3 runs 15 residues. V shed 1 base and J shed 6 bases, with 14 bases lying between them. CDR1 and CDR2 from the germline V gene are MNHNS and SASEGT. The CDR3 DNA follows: TGTGCCAGCAGTGAAGATTGGGGGCCAATGGATACGCAGTATTTT. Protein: CASSEDWGPMDTQYF.

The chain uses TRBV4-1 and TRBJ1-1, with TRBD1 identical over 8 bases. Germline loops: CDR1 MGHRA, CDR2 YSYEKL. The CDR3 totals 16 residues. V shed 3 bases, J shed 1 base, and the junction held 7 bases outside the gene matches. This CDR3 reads CASSHATGVGNTEAFF. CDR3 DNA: TGCGCCAGCAGCCATGCGACAGGGGTCGGGAACACTGAAGCTTTCTTT.

The DNA for the CDR3 is TGCGCCAGCAGCTTGGGGGCAGGTACGCAGTATTTT. Its protein is CASSLGAGTQYF. This chain uses TRBV5-1 with TRBJ2-3; D gene ambiguous. The germline gives CDR1 SGHRS, CDR2 YFSETQ. The ends were cut back, 0 bases at V and 8 bases at J, with 7 bases in the middle. The CDR3 sequence is 12 residues long.

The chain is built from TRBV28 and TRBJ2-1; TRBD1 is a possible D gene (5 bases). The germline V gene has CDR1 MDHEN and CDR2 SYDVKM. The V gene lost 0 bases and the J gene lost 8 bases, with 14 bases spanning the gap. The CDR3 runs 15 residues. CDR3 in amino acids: CASSLWQGNIDEQFF. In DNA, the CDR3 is TGTGCCAGCAGTTTATGGCAGGGAAATATAGATGAGCAGTTCTTC.

CDR3 bases: TGCAGTGCTAGAGAGGCAGATACGCAGTATTTT. Translating gives CSAREADTQYF. This sequence joins TRBV20-1 and TRBJ2-3; D is uncertain. The CDR3 runs to 11 residues. Germline values: CDR1 DFQATT, CDR2 SNEGSKA (reference sequence). V was trimmed by 0 bases and J by 4 bases, leaving 2 bases between them.

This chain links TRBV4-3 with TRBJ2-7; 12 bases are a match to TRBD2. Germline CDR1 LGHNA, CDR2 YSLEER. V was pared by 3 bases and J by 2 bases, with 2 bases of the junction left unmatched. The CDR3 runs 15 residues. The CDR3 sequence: CASSQLAGGTYEQYF. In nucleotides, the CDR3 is TGCGCCAGCAGCCAGCTAGCGGGAGGGACCTACGAGCAGTACTTC.

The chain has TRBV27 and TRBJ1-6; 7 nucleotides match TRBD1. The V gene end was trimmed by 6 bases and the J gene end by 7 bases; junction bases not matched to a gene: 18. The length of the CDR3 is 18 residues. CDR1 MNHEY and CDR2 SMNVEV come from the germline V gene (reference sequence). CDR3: CASSTNRGPSIKNSPLHF. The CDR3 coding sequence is TGTGCCAGCAGCACGAACAGGGGACCCTCTATAAAGAATTCACCCCTCCACTTT.

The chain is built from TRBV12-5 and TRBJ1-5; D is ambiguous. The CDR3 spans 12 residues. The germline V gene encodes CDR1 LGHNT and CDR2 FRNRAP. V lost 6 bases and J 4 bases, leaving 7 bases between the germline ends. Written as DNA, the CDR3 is TGTGCTAGTGGAAATTTAAATCAGCCCCAGCATTTT. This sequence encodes CASGNLNQPQHF.

CDR3 region: CASSLAGQGVNEQYF. The CDR3 bases are TGCGCCAGCAGCTTGGCCGGTCAGGGCGTCAACGAGCAGTACTTC. The gene calls are TRBV5-1 and TRBJ2-7; weak D call: TRBD1 (5 bases). Trimming removed 0 bases at V and 5 bases at J, with 15 bases between. CDR1 is SGHRS, CDR2 YFSETQ, per germline. This CDR3 is 15 amino acids long.

CDR3 region: CASSQRGRYNEQFF. Here the CDR3 DNA reads TGTGCCAGCAGCCAAAGAGGGAGATACAATGAGCAGTTCTTC. The chain couples TRBV4-2 to TRBJ2-1; D is perhaps TRBD2 (5 bases). CDR1 LGHNA and CDR2 YNFKEQ come from the germline V gene. V was trimmed by 2 bases and J by 4 bases, leaving 9 bases between them. This CDR3 comprises 14 residues.

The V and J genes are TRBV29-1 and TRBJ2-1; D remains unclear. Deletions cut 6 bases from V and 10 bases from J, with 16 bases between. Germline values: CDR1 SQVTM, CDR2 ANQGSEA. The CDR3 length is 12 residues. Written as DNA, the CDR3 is TGCAGCGTCCCTTCCCCCCAACAGGAGCAGTTCTTC. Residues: CSVPSPQQEQFF.

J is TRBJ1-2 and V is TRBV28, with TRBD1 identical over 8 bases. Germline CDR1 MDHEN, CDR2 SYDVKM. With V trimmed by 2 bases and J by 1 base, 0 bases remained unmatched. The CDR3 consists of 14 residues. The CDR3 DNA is TGTGCCAGCAGTTTAGGACAGGGTAACTATGGCTACACCTTC. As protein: CASSLGQGNYGYTF.

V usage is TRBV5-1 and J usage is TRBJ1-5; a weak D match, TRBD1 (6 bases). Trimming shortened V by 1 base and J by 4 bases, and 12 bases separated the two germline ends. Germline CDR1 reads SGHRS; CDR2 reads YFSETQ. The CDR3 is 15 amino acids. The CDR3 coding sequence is TGCGCCAGCAGCTTGACAGGGCTAGAAAATCAGCCCCAGCATTTT. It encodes CASSLTGLENQPQHF.

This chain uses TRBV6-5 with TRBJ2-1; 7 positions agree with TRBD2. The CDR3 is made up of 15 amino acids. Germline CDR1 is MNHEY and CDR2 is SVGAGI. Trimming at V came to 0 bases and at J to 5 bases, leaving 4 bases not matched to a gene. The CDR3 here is CASSYSAGEDNEQFF. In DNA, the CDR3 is TGTGCCAGCAGTTACTCGGCGGGAGAGGACAATGAGCAGTTCTTC.

CDR3 in amino acids: CAWLQGWSEAFF. The CDR3 nucleotides are TGTGCCTGGTTACAGGGTTGGAGTGAAGCTTTCTTT. This chain uses TRBV30 with TRBJ1-1, with a tentative D call TRBD1 (6 bases). This CDR3 is built from 12 residues. The V end lost 5 bases, the J end lost 7 bases, and 14 bases lay between the germline ends. Germline V gene lookup returns CDR1 GTSNPN and CDR2 SVGIG (reference sequence).

The CDR3 DNA is TGCGCCAGCAGCTTGGGACAGGGAATGGACTATGGCTACACCTTC. Translation: CASSLGQGMDYGYTF. The genes are TRBV5-1 and TRBJ1-2, with TRBD1 matching over 7 bases. Germline CDR1 and CDR2: SGHRS and YFSETQ. This CDR3 comprises 15 residues. The V gene end was trimmed by 0 bases and the J gene end by 3 bases; junction bases not matched to a gene: 5.

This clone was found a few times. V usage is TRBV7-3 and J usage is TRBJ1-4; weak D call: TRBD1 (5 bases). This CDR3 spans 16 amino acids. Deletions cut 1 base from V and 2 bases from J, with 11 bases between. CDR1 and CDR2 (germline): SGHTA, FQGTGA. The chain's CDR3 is CASSLIRAGTNEKLFF. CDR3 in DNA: TGTGCCAGCAGCTTAATCAGGGCAGGGACTAATGAAAAACTGTTTTTT.

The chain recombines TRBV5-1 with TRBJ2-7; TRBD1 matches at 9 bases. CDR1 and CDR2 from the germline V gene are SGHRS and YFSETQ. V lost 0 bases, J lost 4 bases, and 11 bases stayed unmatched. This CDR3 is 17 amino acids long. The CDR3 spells CASSLGDRAPPPYEQYF. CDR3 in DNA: TGCGCCAGCAGCTTGGGGGACAGGGCCCCTCCCCCATACGAGCAGTACTTC.

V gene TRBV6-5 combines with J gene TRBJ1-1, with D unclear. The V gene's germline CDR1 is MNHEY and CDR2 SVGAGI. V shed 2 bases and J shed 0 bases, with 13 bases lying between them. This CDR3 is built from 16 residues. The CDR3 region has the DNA TGTGCCAGCAGTTACGGTACTAGGAGCATGAACACTGAAGCTTTCTTT. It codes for CASSYGTRSMNTEAFF.

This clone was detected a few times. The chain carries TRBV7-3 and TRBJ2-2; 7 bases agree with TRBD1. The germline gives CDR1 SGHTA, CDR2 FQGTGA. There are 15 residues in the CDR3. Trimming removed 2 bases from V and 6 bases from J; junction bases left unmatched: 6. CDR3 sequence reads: CASSLVGGKAGELFF. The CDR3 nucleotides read TGTGCCAGCAGCTTAGTAGGGGGCAAGGCCGGGGAGCTGTTTTTT.